This record concerns one T cell receptor (beta chain) sequence. Clones were sequenced by immunoSEQ multiplex PCR, and TCRdb holds only the in-frame ones, with some missing. The repertoire holds about 380,000 clones, 88% seen once, with 1.2% in the top ten. This record belongs to a study of blood T cell repertoires in COVID-19. Study as a whole: The United States, Italy and Spain supplied acute and convalescent COVID-19 samples.

Adults between roughly 18 and 95 years of age took part from approximately 24 US areas. Grouping used clinical history reported by participants in a survey and questionnaire. Two negative PCRs, clearance, or symptom resolution were required of recovered Cohort 3 donors. The CDR3 covers 15 residues. With 2 bases clipped from V and 4 bases from J, the junction kept 3 bases outside the gene matches. The germline V gene encodes CDR1 GTSNPN and CDR2 SVGIG (reference sequence). The TCR originated in a woman aged 18-30 years who had recovered from COVID-19. The rearrangement links TRBV30 to TRBJ2-1, with TRBD2 matching over 12 bases. Sequenced input: PBMCs or T cells enriched from blood (not recorded which). The CDR3, as DNA: TGTGCCTGGAGTCCCGGGACTAGCGGGTACAATGAGCAGTTCTTC. Translating gives CAWSPGTSGYNEQFF.